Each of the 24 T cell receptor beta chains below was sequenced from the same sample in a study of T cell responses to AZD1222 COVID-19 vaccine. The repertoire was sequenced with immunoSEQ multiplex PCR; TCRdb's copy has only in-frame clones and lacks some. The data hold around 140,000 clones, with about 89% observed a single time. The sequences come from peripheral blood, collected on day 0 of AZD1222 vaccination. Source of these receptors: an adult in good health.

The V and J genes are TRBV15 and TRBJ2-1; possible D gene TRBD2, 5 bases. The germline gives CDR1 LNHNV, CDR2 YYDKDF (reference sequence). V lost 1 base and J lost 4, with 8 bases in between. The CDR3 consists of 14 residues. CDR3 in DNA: TGTGCCACCAGCAGAGTGAGGGATTACAATGAGCAGTTCTTC. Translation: CATSRVRDYNEQFF.

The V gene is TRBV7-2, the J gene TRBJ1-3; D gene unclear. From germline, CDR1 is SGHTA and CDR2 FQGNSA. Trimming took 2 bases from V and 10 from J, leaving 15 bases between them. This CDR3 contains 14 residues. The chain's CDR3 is CASSLKGAGGTIYF. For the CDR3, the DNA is TGTGCCAGCAGCTTAAAGGGCGCCGGTGGAACCATATATTTT.

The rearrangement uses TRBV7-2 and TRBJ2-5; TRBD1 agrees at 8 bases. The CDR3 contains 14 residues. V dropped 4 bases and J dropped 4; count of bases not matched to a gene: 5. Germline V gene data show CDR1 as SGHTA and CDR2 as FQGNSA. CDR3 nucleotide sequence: TGTGCCAGCAGCTCCCGGACAGGGCGAGAGACCCAGTACTTC. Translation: CASSSRTGRETQYF. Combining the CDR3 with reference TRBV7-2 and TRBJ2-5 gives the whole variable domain GAGVSQSPSNKVTEKGKDVELRCDPISGHTALYWYRQSLGQGLEFLIYFQGNSAPDKSGLPSDRFSAERTGGSVSTLTIQRTQQEDSAVYLCASSSRTGRETQYFGPGTRLLVL.

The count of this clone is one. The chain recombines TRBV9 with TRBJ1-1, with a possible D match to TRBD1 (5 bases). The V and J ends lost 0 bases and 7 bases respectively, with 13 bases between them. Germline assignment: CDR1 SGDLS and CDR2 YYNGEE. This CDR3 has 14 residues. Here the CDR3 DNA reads TGTGCCAGCAGCGTAGGGGAAAGGGGCAGTGAAGCTTTCTTT. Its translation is CASSVGERGSEAFF.

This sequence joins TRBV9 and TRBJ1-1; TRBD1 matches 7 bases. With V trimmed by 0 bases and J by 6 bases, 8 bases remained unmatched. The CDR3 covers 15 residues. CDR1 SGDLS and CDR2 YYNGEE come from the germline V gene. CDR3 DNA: TGTGCCAGCAGCGTAGGGGGGACAGATTTTCCTGAAGCTTTCTTT. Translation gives CASSVGGTDFPEAFF.

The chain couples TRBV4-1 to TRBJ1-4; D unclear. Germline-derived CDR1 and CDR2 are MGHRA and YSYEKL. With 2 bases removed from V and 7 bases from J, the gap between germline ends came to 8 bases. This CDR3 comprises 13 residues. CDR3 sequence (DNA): TGCGCCAGCAGCCAACTGGTGGGTGAAAAACTGTTTTTT. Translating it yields CASSQLVGEKLFF.

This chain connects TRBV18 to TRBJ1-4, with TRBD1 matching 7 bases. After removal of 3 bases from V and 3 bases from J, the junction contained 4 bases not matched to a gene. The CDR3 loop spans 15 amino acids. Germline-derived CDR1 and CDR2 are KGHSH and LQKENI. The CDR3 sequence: CASSPIGTANEKLFF. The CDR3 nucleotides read TGTGCCAGCTCACCGATCGGGACAGCTAATGAAAAACTGTTTTTT.

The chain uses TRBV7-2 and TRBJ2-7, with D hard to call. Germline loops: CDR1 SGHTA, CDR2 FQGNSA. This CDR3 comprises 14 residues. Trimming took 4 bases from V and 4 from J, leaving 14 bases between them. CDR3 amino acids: CASSSNTDLYEQYF. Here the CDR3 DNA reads TGTGCCAGCAGCTCAAATACCGACCTATACGAGCAGTACTTC.

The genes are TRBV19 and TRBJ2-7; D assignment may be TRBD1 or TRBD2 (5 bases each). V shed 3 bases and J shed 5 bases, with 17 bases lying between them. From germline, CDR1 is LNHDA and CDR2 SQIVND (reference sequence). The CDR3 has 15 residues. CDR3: CASSISPMGVDEQYF. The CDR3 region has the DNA TGTGCCAGTAGTATTTCCCCTATGGGGGTGGACGAGCAGTACTTC.

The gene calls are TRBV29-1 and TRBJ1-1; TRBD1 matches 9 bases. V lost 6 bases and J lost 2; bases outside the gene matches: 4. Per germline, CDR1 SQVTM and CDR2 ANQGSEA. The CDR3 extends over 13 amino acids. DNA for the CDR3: TGCAGCGTGGGACAGGGATTAAACACTGAAGCTTTCTTT. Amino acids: CSVGQGLNTEAFF.

The CDR3 spells CATSDPRQGSTEAFF. CDR3 DNA sequence: TGTGCCACCAGTGACCCGAGACAGGGGTCCACTGAAGCTTTCTTT. The chain recombines TRBV24-1 with TRBJ1-1; 8 bases match TRBD1. The trim removed 4 bases at V and 4 bases at J, leaving 7 bases unmatched. Germline CDR1 reads KGHDR; CDR2 reads SFDVKD. The CDR3 is 15 amino acids.

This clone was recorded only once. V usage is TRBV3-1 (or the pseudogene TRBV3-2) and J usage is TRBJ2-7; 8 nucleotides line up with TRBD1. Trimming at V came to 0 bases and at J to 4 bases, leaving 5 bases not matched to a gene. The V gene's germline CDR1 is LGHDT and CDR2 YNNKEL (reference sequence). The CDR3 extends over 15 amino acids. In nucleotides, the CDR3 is TGTGCCAGCAGCCAAGATCGACAGGGGAGTTACGAGCAGTACTTC. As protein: CASSQDRQGSYEQYF.

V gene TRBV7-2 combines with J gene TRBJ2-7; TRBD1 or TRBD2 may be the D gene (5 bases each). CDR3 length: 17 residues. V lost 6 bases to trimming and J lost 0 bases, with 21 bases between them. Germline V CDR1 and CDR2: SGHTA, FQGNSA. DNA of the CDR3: TGTGCCAGCAGAGCTAGTAGCAGGGCGGGTAGCTCCTACGAGCAGTACTTC. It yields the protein CASRASSRAGSSYEQYF.

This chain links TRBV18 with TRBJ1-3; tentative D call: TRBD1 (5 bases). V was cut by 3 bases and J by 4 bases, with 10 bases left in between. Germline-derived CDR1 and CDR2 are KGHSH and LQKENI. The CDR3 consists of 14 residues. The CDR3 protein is CASSPSGLGNTIYF. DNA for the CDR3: TGTGCCAGCTCACCGTCAGGGTTGGGAAACACCATATATTTT.

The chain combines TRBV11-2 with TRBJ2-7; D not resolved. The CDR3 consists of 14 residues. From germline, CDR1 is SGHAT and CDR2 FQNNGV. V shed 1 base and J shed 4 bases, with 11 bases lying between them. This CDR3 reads CASSLAQSRYEQYF. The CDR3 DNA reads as TGTGCCAGCAGCTTAGCACAGTCGCGGTACGAGCAGTACTTC. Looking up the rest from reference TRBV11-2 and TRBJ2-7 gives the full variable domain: EAGVAQSPRYKIIEKRQSVAFWCNPISGHATLYWYQQILGQGPKLLIQFQNNGVVDDSQLPKDRFSAERLKGVDSTLKIQPAKLEDSAVYLCASSLAQSRYEQYFGPGTRLTVT.

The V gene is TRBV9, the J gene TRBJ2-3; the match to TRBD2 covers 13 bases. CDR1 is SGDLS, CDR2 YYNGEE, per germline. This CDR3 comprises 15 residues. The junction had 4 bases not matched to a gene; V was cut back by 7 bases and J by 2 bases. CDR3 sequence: CASGGLAGATDTQYF. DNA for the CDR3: TGTGCCAGCGGTGGACTAGCGGGAGCCACAGATACGCAGTATTTT.

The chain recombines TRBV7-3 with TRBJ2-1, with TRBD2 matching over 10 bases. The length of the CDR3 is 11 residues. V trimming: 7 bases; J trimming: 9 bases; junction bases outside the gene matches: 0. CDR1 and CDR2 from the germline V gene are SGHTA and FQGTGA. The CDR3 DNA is TGTGCCAGCACTAGCGGGAGTGAGCAGTTCTTC. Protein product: CASTSGSEQFF.

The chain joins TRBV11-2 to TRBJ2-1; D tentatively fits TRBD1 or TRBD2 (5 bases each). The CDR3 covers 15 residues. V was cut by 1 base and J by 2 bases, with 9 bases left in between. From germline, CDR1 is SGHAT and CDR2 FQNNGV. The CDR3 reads CASSLVGTTYNEQFF. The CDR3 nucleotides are TGTGCCAGCAGCTTAGTAGGGACCACCTACAATGAGCAGTTCTTC.

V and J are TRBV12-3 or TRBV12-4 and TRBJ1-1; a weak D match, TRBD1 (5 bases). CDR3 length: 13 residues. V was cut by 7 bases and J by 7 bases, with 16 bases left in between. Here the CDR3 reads CASTRTGSDEAFF. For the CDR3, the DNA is TGTGCCAGCACCCGAACAGGCTCGGATGAAGCTTTCTTT.

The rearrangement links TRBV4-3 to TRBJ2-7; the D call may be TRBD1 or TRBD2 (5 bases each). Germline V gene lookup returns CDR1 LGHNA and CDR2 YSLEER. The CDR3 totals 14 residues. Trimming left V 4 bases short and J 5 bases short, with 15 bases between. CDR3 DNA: TGCGCCAGCAGCCGAGGGGACCGAGGCAACGAGCAGTACTTC. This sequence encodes CASSRGDRGNEQYF.

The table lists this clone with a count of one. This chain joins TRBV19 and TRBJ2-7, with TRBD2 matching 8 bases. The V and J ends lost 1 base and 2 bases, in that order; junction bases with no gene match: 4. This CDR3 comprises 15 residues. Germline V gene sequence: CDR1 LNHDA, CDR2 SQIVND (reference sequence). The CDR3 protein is CASSIGSGSPYEQYF. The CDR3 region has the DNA TGTGCCAGTAGTATAGGGAGCGGGAGTCCCTACGAGCAGTACTTC.

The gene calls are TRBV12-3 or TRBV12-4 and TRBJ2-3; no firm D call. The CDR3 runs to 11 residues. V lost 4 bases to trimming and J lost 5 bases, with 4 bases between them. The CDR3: CASSYRDTQYF. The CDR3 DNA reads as TGTGCCAGCAGTTACAGAGATACGCAGTATTTT.

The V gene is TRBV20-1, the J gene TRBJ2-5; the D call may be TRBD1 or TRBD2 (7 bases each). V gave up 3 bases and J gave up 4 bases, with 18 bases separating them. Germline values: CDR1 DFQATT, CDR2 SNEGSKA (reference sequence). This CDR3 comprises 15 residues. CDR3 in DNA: TGCAGTGCTAGTTCGACAGGGAGGGTTTCAGAGACCCAGTACTTC. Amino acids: CSASSTGRVSETQYF.

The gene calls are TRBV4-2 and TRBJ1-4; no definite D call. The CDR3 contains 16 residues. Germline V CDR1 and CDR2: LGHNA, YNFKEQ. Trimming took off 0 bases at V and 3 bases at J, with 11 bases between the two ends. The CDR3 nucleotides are TGTGCCAGCAGCCAAGATCGGGCAGGCGCTAATGAAAAACTGTTTTTT. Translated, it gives CASSQDRAGANEKLFF.